This T cell receptor (beta chain) stems from a study of neurological immune-mediated disorders. Study-level results: Phylogenetic grouping assigned the repertoires of 18 of 34 multiple sclerosis patients to a single related-CDR3 cluster, which may represent a signature. None of the CDR3 amino acid sequences in expanded clones turned up in more than one subject, which points to private repertoires in all groups.

2 million PBMCs stored at -80 C were the source of the unsorted libraries. This clonotype was detected many times. Its antigen is unidentified. V was shortened by 3 bases and J by 5 bases, with 14 bases between the two germline ends. This CDR3 has 15 residues. The germline CDR1 and CDR2 sequences are ENHRY and SYGVKD. A 10-nucleotide random UMI tagged transcripts in template-switch 5'RACE cDNA synthesis. From the 5' RACE reads, TCRdb called clonotypes with MiXCR, one entry per CDR3 protein. The sample yields about 55,000 distinct CDR3 sequences, roughly 3.5% seen once. The rearrangement uses TRBV10-3 and TRBJ2-1, with no clear D. This TCR was sampled from a man between 25 and 39 years old with multiple sclerosis. The sample comprised PBMCs. The CDR3 coding sequence is TGTGCCATCAGTGACCCGACCAAAGTAAACAATGAGCAGTTCTTC. This translates into CAISDPTKVNNEQFF.